What follows describes a single T cell receptor beta chain. Its antigen is unknown. The sample holds no much larger clone one base away, and base qualities are not on file. V is pared back by 4 bases and J by 3 bases, with 15 bases lying between the germline termini. CDR3 length: 15 amino acids, cysteine to phenylalanine. The sequence is cut down to CDR3 DNA, 45 bases in frame from base 1. From a lookup of the germline V gene, CDR1 and CDR2 are WSHSY and SAAADI. The data stem from a study of graft-versus-host responses after intestinal transplantation (dated by TCRdb to about 2021). Looking at the study overall: Recipients received multivisceral, liver-intestinal, or isolated intestinal transplants. Every recipient was given anti-thymocyte globulin induction, then maintenance tacrolimus and steroids for roughly three years. Donor T cell macrochimerism was defined as a peak of at least 4% donor T cells among recipient peripheral blood mononuclear cells. Bulk TCR-beta CDR3 sequencing was used to track graft-versus-host and host-versus-graft alloreactive T cell clones in the graft, circulation and bone marrow after intestinal transplantation. The cohort enrolled approximately 24 intestinal transplant recipients, one of whom was a retransplant, and a few patients without pretransplant specimens were excluded. Alloreactive clones were identified by sequencing pre-transplant mixed lymphocyte reaction products and comparing them with unstimulated pre-transplant donor and recipient T cells. Rather than being sequenced by the commercial service, samples from a few later patients were sequenced in-house on an Illumina MiSeq and processed with MiXCR. What the study reported, not specific to this receptor: The conclusions were limited by the relatively low number and heterogeneity of the intestinal transplant patients. GvH clones were detected in recipient bone marrow, and some appeared earlier in ileal mucosa or blood, consistent with an intestinal mucosal origin. Early after transplant, peak levels of circulating GvH clones were found to be associated with declines in HvG clones. Patients with donor T cell macrochimerism had high GvH to HvG T cell clonal ratios in their allografts.

Blood samples were collected up to 4 times in the first month after transplant and then at least monthly when available. Library generation was performed with the immunoSEQ multiplex PCR assay. High-throughput TCR-beta CDR3 sequencing of genomic DNA from most patients was performed by Adaptive Biotechnologies. As for the original processing: TCR sequencing data for 15 to 20 patients were retrieved from Adaptive's ImmunoSEQ software; a few other patients were processed with MiXCR and VDJtools. CDR3 nucleotide sequences shared between donor and recipient were removed because their origin could not be assigned. To count as alloreactive, a clone needed at least 2-fold expansion over unstimulated cells and a minimum CFSE-low frequency of 0.002% (template counts) or 0.001% (read counts). Clones were considered mappable if detected in sequenced pre-transplant spleen, lymph node, or MLR CFSE-low populations of the donor or recipient. The cumulative frequency of alloreactive clones was calculated as a percentage of all sequences, weighted by copy number. Drawn from immuneACCESS, this table holds only the in-frame rearrangements with V and J called that TCRdb kept. Clones are partly lost; checked studies trace under half to an unresolved V gene and leave the rest unexplained. V and J calls and clone size come straight from that table; D and trimming were deduced from the DNA. For this sample the table gives around 20,000 clones, of which over 75% were detected only once. 1.5% to 2% of the sample is in the top ten clones.

The starting material was PBMCs, obtained 14 days after transplant. The TCR was taken from a human patient who received an intestinal transplant, so some T cells may come from the graft donor. The chain joins TRBV10-2 to TRBJ2-5, with the D gene tentatively TRBD1 or TRBD2, based on 6 matching bases in each. The nucleotide sequence is TGCGCCAGCAGTGTAAGAACGGGGGCGGAAGAGACCCAGTACTTC. Its translation is CASSVRTGAEETQYF.